The clone carrying this T cell receptor (beta chain) was detected once. Per germline, CDR1 SGHVS and CDR2 FNYEAQ. V lost 1 base and J lost 0; bases outside the gene matches: 5. The CDR3 is 18 residues long. This specimen belongs to a study of CD8+CD57+ T cells in acquired aplastic anemia. TCR beta VDJ and CDR3 were profiled, and genomic DNA was the template. TCRdb reanalysed the reads using MiXCR and keeps one entry per CDR3 protein. This sample has under 200,000 distinct CDR3 sequences, with 35% to 55% found just once. Sequencing was done on a sample of sorted CD4+, CD8+, or CD8+CD57+ T cells (not recorded which) from PBMCs. The TCR originated in a human donor in good health. V and J are TRBV7-6 and TRBJ2-5; TRBD2 agrees at 13 bases. The DNA of the CDR3 is TGTGCCAGCAGCTTAGTTGGGACTAGCGGGGTACACCAAGAGACCCAGTACTTC. Translating gives CASSLVGTSGVHQETQYF.